This T cell receptor (beta chain) comes out of a study of blood T cell repertoires in COVID-19. Study background: There were acute and convalescent COVID-19 samples, and they came from the United States, Italy and Spain. The analysed material was cDNA or gDNA that came from T cells, B-cell-depleted T cells, or PBMCs.

As originally analysed: Amplification of reference gene primers was used by the study to estimate nucleated cell counts. Libraries were prepared by immunoSEQ multiplex PCR; TCRdb keeps only in-frame clonotypes and omits some of them. Clone size and V and J calls were adopted from that table, with D and trimming inferred from the DNA. The profile covers some 20,000 clones, with about 89% appearing a single time and roughly 4.2% taken by the ten largest. J was trimmed by 1 base and V by 5 bases; bases with no gene match: 12. Germline V gene lookup returns CDR1 MNHEY and CDR2 SMNVEV (reference sequence). The CDR3 has 17 residues.

Sequencing input: peripheral blood. This chain connects TRBV27 to TRBJ1-1; TRBD1 matches at 8 bases. The receptor was isolated from a human donor in a cohort sampled during active COVID-19. This CDR3 reads CASSRRTGSVTNTEAFF. The CDR3 DNA is TGTGCCAGCAGTCGGCGGACAGGGTCTGTCACGAACACTGAAGCTTTCTTT.